This T cell receptor (beta chain) emerged from a study of T cells in Graves' hyperthyroidism and ophthalmopathy. Criteria for exclusion of patients were uncontrolled infection, other autoimmune disease, pregnancy or lactation. Amplification yielded TCR beta CDR3 regions, with RNA transcripts as the source. First-round RT-PCR targeting the TCR CDR3 was performed with the HTBI primer set. TCRdb re-analysed the multiplex PCR reads in MiXCR, keeping a single row per CDR3 protein. This sample has more than 550,000 distinct CDR3 sequences; nearly 45% occur once, and the top ten carry more than 7%. There are 13 residues in the CDR3. Germline CDR1 reads SNHLY; CDR2 reads FYNNEI. Deletions cut 8 bases from V and 3 bases from J, with 13 bases between.

This chain links TRBV2 with TRBJ2-5; D is perhaps TRBD1 (6 bases). The receptor was derived from an adult man with Graves' disease, either hyperthyroidism or ophthalmopathy (not recorded which). Material: peripheral blood or thyroid tissue (not recorded which). CDR3: CASVDRWEETQYF. The CDR3 bases are TGTGCCAGCGTTGACAGGTGGGAAGAGACCCAGTACTTC.